The clone carrying this T cell receptor beta chain was picked up a small number of times. Its antigen is not known. Sequenced by immunoSEQ multiplex PCR; TCRdb stores in-frame clones only, minus some. The sample records roughly 270,000 clones, more than 75% being singletons. This record comes from a study of cytomegalovirus exposure and HLA in healthy donors. General study points: Researchers catalogued approximately 170 TCR beta chains as cytomegalovirus-associated. Diagnosis of cytomegalovirus status made by the classifier reportedly showed high specificity and sensitivity.

Germline values: CDR1 SGDLS, CDR2 YYNGEE. CDR3 length: 13 amino acids. The V end lost 3 bases, the J end lost 3 bases, and 6 bases lay between the germline ends. The specimen sequenced was PBMCs. The V gene is TRBV9, the J gene TRBJ2-2; no clear D. The receptor was derived from a woman between 18 and 29 years old in good health and CMV-seronegative. CDR3 coding DNA: TGTGCCAGCAGCGCCCCAGACACCGGGGAGCTGTTTTTT. Translating it yields CASSAPDTGELFF.